The source of this TCR beta chain is a study of vaccination effects on CD4 cells after COVID-19 (dated by TCRdb to 2022 to 2024). With respect to the entire study: In the ViraFEST assay, PBMC were stimulated with viral peptide pools, and antigen-specific CD4+ T cell clonotypes were then identified by expansion using TCR sequencing. Across the study, the median time from the second dose to post-vaccine sampling was 72 days (range 14 to 241). Approximately 2 million PBMC per well were cultured in IMDM with about 4.5% human AB serum, around 9.1 IU/ml IL-2 and gentamicin, plus 10 ug/ml peptides. SARS-CoV-2 spike-specific CD4+ TCR repertoires from before and after mRNA vaccination were compared in COVID-19 convalescent patients and in infection-naive vaccine recipients. The full study included 10 to 11 COVID-19 convalescent patients and several SARS-CoV-2-naive healthy vaccine recipients. Cultures from other donors in the study were sequenced using the Oncomine TCR Beta short-read assay on an Illumina iSeq 100. What the research found in general, with its limitations: Both infection-induced and vaccine-induced clones contracted markedly at late post-vaccination timepoints, which is consistent with waning T cell responses. Limitations of the study were the small number of convalescent patients and the absence of early post-infection timepoints. Among healthy vaccine recipients, nearly all vaccine-induced clones were SARS-CoV-2 mono-reactive, and just 1 of 255 was cross-reactive with common cold coronaviruses.

After less than eleven days of culture, CD4+ T cells were isolated with the EasySep CD4+ T cell isolation kit. Participants received two doses of either the BNT162b2 or the mRNA-1273 mRNA SARS-CoV-2 vaccine. Negative nucleocapsid antibody results before and after vaccination confirmed that the healthy vaccine recipients had no prior SARS-CoV-2 infection. Half of the culture medium was replaced with fresh IL-2-containing medium on days 3 and 7. Each peptide stimulation condition was cultured in triplicate wells unless otherwise noted. Using Ficoll-Paque Plus gradient centrifugation, PBMC were separated from whole blood and then either used fresh or cryopreserved at -140C. Genomic DNA was extracted from cultured CD4+ T cells with the QIAamp micro DNA kit. Notes on this clone: This clone's antigen is unknown. No much larger clonotype is one base removed from it; base qualities were not supplied.

Receptors were amplified or captured by the immunoSEQ multiplex PCR assay. DNA from the cultured, isolated CD4+ T cells was subjected to TCR beta CDR3 sequencing. Processing in the source paper ran as follows. Non-productive TCR sequences were discarded, and reads were trimmed to the CDR3 region, with only CDR3s of 7 or more amino acids retained. The MANAFEST web app was used to identify antigen-specific clonotypes by comparing expansion in peptide wells with expansion in reference cultures. To count as positive, a clone had to show expansion at FDR<0.05 compared with the reference and with all other wells, an odds ratio above 5, and a frequency above 0.1% in two replicate wells. A clonotype was defined as cross-reactive if the clonotype was significantly expanded both in SARS-CoV-2 spike wells and in at least one common cold coronavirus spike condition. CDR3 similarity was assessed by Levenshtein distance using the stringdist R package, and unrooted trees were constructed with ape in R 3.6.1. TCRdb provides this immuneACCESS table in a form limited to in-frame rearrangements. Some clones are lacking; in checked studies, under half of them reflect an unresolved V gene, and why the rest are absent is not known. The V and J calls and clone size are taken from that table; D and trimming were inferred from the DNA. The sample data list around 40,000 clones, and more than 65% of these were observed just once. Together, the top ten hold 8.5% to 10% of the sample.

The CDR3 holds 14 amino acids from the cysteine to the phenylalanine. Left in the record is the CDR3 DNA by itself, 42 bases read in frame from the first base. V loses 2 bases at its end and J loses 9 bases; junction bases beyond the gene matches: 2. The CDR1 and CDR2 encoded by the germline V gene are MRHNA and SNTAGT. The clonotype comes from a human donor who received a COVID-19 vaccine. The source material was CD4+ T cells from PBMCs cultured without peptide, sampled after COVID-19 vaccination. This chain is built from TRBV6-4 and TRBJ2-1, with TRBD1 matching 12 junction bases. Here is the DNA: TGTGCCAGCAGTGACGGGACAGGGGGCGCTGAGCAGTTCTTC. Its protein reads: CASSDGTGGAEQFF.